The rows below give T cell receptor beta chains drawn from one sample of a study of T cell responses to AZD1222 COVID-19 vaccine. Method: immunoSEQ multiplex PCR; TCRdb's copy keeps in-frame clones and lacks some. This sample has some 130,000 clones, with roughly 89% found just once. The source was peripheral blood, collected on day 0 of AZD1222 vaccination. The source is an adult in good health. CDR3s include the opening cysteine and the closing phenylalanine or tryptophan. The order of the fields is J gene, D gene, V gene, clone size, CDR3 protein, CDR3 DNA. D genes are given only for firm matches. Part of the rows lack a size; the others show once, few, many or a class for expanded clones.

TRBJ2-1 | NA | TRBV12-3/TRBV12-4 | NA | CASSFSYNEQFF | TGTGCCAGCAGTTTCAGCTACAATGAGCAGTTCTTC
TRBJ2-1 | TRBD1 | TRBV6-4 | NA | CASSHRGDGGNEQFF | TGTGCCAGCAGTCACAGGGGGGATGGAGGCAATGAGCAGTTCTTC
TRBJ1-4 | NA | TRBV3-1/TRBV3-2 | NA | CASSHRRGVEKLFF | TGTGCCAGCAGCCATAGGAGGGGGGTTGAAAAACTGTTTTTT
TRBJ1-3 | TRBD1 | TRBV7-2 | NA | CASRPGTGGLNTIYF | TGTGCCAGCAGACCTGGGACAGGGGGTTTGAACACCATATATTTT
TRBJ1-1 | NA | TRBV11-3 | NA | CASSLGAGTEAFF | TGTGCCAGCAGCTTAGGGGCAGGGACAGAAGCTTTCTTT
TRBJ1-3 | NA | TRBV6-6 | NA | CASSEREGNTIYF | TGTGCCAGCAGCGAGAGAGAAGGAAACACCATATATTTT
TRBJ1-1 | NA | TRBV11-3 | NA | CASSLERGASTEAFF | TGTGCCAGCAGCTTAGAGCGGGGGGCGAGCACTGAAGCTTTCTTT
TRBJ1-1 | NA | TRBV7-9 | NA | CASSGNWGREAFF | TGTGCCAGCAGCGGAAACTGGGGGCGCGAAGCTTTCTTT
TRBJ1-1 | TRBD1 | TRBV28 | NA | CASSLLGQGRLGTEAFF | TGTGCCAGCAGTTTGCTAGGACAGGGGCGTCTGGGCACTGAAGCTTTCTTT
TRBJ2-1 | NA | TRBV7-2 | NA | CASSFSGGPENNEQFF | TGTGCCAGCAGCTTTTCTGGGGGACCCGAGAACAATGAGCAGTTCTTC
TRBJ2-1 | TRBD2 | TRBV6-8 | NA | CASSHRTSAQSEDEQFF | TGTGCCAGCAGCCACAGGACTAGCGCCCAGTCGGAGGATGAGCAGTTCTTC
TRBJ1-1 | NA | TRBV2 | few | CANTYQQPSATEAFF | TGTGCCAACACGTATCAACAGCCCAGTGCGACTGAAGCTTTCTTT
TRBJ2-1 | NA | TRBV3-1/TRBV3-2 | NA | CASSQDRGGAYNEQFF | TGTGCCAGCAGCCAAGATAGGGGGGGAGCCTACAATGAGCAGTTCTTC
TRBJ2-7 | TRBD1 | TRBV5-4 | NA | CASSSLGQGFAYEQYF | TGTGCCAGCAGCTCCCTTGGACAGGGTTTCGCCTACGAGCAGTACTTC
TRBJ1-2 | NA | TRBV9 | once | CASSVGPGLAGPESYTF | TGTGCCAGCAGCGTAGGCCCGGGTTTGGCGGGCCCGGAGAGCTATACCTTC
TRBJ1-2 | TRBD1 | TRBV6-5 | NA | CASNLSSGGFGGYTF | TGTGCCAGCAATCTGAGCTCAGGGGGCTTCGGTGGCTACACCTTC
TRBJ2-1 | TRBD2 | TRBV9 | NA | CASSVESLLAGVVNNEQFF | TGTGCCAGCAGCGTAGAAAGCCTTCTAGCGGGAGTTGTGAACAATGAGCAGTTCTTC
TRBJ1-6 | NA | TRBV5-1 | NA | CASSLAFSSARENNSPLHF | TGCGCCAGCAGCTTGGCATTCTCCTCAGCAAGAGAGAATAATTCACCCCTCCACTTT
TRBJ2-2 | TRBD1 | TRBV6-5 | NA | CASSYHRGSTGELFF | TGTGCCAGCAGTTACCACAGGGGTTCGACCGGGGAGCTGTTTTTT
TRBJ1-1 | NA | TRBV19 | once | CASSIAIRGIGTEAFF | TGTGCCAGTAGTATAGCTATTCGAGGAATTGGCACTGAAGCTTTCTTT
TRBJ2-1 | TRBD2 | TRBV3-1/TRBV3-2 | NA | CASSPQSGTSGRDEQFF | TGTGCCAGCAGCCCCCAATCCGGGACTAGCGGGAGAGATGAGCAGTTCTTC
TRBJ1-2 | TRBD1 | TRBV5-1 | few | CASSPLEGQGNYGYTF | TGCGCCAGCAGCCCCCTGGAGGGACAGGGAAACTATGGCTACACCTTC
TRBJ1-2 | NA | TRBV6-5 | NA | CASRDSSNYGYTF | TGTGCCAGCAGGGACAGCTCGAACTATGGCTACACCTTC
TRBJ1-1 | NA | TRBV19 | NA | CASSAGQRVLNTEAFF | TGTGCCAGTAGTGCGGGACAACGAGTTCTGAACACTGAAGCTTTCTTT
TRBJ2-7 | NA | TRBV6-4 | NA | CASSPRGDSYEQYF | TGTGCCAGCAGCCCCCGTGGCGACTCCTACGAGCAGTACTTC
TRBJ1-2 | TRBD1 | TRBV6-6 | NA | CASSPERWQGEGYTF | TGTGCCAGCAGTCCGGAGCGTTGGCAGGGGGAGGGCTACACCTTC
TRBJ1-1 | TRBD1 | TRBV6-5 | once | CASSYSGQALNTEAFF | TGTGCCAGCAGTTACTCTGGACAGGCCCTGAACACTGAAGCTTTCTTT
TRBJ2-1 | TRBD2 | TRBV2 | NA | CAIKRESLSYEQFF | TGTGCCATCAAGCGGGAGTCTCTTTCATATGAGCAGTTCTTC
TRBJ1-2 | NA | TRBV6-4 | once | CASGEDRYGYTF | TGTGCCAGCGGGGAGGATCGCTATGGCTACACCTTC
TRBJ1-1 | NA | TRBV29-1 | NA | CSYQQVNTEAFF | TGCAGCTACCAACAGGTGAACACTGAAGCTTTCTTT
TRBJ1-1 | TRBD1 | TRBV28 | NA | CASRRDRGPNTEAFF | TGTGCCAGCCGCAGGGACAGGGGGCCGAACACTGAAGCTTTCTTT
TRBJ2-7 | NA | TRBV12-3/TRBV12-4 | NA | CASSPPFNYEQYF | TGTGCCAGCAGTCCGCCATTCAACTACGAGCAGTACTTC